This TCR beta chain emerged from a study of OX40 agonist ivuxolimab in advanced cancers. Across the whole study: Patient treatment consisted of intravenous ivuxolimab administration every 2 weeks at 0.01 to 10 mg/kg. A partial response was reached by three patients: one with hepatocellular carcinoma and two with cutaneous melanoma. General study findings and limits: Relative to CD4+ cells, CD8+ T cells on average had more expanded clones.

Sequenced by immunoSEQ multiplex PCR; TCRdb stores in-frame clones only, minus some. The sample contains about 80,000 clones, 70% to 90% of which appear only once. Note on this clone: No antigen is known for it.

Per the germline V gene, CDR1 is DFQATT and CDR2 is SNEGSKA (reference sequence). V dropped 5 bases and J dropped 2 bases, with 5 bases sitting between them. CDR3 size: 11 residues. The clonotype originates from an adult with an advanced solid tumor such as melanoma, head and neck, liver or kidney cancer. The sample consisted of CD4+ or CD8+ T cells sorted from blood, taken in a trial of the OX40 agonist ivuxolimab. The V gene is TRBV20-1, the J gene TRBJ2-3; D is undetermined. In DNA form, the CDR3 reads TGCAGTGCTTCGGTCACAGATACGCAGTATTTT. It is translated as CSASVTDTQYF.